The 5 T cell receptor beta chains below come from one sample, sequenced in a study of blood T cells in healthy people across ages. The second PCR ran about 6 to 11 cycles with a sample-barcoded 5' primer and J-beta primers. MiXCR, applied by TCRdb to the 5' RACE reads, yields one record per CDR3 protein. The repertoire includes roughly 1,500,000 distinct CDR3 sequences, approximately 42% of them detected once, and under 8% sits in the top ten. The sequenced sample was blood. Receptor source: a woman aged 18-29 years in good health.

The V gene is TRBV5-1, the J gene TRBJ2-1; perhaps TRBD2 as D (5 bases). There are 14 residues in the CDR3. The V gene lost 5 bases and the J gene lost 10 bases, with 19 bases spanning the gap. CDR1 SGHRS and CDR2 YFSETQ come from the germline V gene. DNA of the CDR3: TGCGCCAGCAGTACAGCGGTTTCCGAGGTGGAGCAGTTCTTC. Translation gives CASSTAVSEVEQFF. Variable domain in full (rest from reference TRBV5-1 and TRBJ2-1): KAGVTQTPRYLIKTRGQQVTLSCSPISGHRSVSWYQQTPGQGLQFLFEYFSETQRNKGNFPGRFSGRQFSNSRSEMNVSTLELGDSALYLCASSTAVSEVEQFFGPGTRLTVL.

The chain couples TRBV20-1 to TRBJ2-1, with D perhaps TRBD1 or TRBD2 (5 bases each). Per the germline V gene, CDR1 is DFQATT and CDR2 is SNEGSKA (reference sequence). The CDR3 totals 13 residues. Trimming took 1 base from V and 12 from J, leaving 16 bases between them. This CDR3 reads CSARGPQLGVQFF. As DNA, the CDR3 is TGCAGTGCTAGAGGCCCGCAACTAGGGGTGCAGTTCTTC.

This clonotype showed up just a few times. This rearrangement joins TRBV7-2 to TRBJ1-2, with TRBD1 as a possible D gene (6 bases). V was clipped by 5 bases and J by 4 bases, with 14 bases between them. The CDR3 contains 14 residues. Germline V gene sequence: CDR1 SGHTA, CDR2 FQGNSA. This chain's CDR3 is CASSIKDRAYGYTF. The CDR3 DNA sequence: TGTGCCAGCAGCATCAAGGACAGAGCCTATGGCTACACCTTC.

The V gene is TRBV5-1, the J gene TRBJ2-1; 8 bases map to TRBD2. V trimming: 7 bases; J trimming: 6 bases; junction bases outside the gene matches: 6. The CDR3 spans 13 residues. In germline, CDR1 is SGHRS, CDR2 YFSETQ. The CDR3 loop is CASLGLAGNEQFF. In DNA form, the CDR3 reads TGCGCCAGCTTAGGACTAGCTGGCAATGAGCAGTTCTTC.

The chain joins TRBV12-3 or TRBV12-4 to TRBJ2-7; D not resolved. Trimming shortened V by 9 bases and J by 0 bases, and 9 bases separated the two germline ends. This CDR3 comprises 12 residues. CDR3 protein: CASGVRSYEQYF. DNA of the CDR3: TGTGCCAGTGGGGTCCGCTCCTACGAGCAGTACTTC.